Each of the 15 T cell receptor beta chains below was sequenced from the same sample in a study of cytomegalovirus exposure and HLA in healthy donors. Both 60 Vbeta primers and 13 Jbeta primers went into the PCR. Produced via immunoSEQ multiplex PCR; TCRdb's table is partial and in-frame only. The sample lists over 150,000 clones; around nine tenths were seen once. Material: PBMCs. The receptors stem from a woman aged 25 to 39 in good health and CMV-seronegative.

To note about this clone: A read error may produce the germline difference seen at one junction end. This rearrangement joins TRBV9 to TRBJ2-1, with 11 bases fitting TRBD2. The CDR3 is made up of 15 amino acids. CDR1 SGDLS and CDR2 YYNGEE come from the germline V gene. CDR3 sequence reads: CASTVAGGPSNEQFF. CDR3 coding DNA: TGTGCCAGCACCGTAGCGGGAGGGCCGAGCAATGAGCAGTTCTTC.

The V and J genes are TRBV6-4 and TRBJ2-3; 10 nucleotides align to TRBD1. Germline CDR1 is MRHNA and CDR2 is SNTAGT. This CDR3 has 15 residues. Trimming cost V 2 bases and J 5 bases; bases outside gene matches: 4. The CDR3 DNA sequence: TGTGCCAGCAGTGACGGACAGGGGGGCCTAGATACGCAGTATTTT. This gives the protein CASSDGQGGLDTQYF.

V is TRBV5-1 and J is TRBJ2-3, with D hard to call. The CDR3 covers 15 residues. CDR1 SGHRS and CDR2 YFSETQ come from the germline V gene. Trimming shortened V by 0 bases and J by 1 base, and 9 bases separated the two germline ends. The CDR3 is CASSLARMGTDTQYF. In nucleotides, the CDR3 is TGCGCCAGCAGCTTGGCCAGAATGGGCACAGATACGCAGTATTTT.

J is TRBJ2-5 and V is TRBV21-1; the table assigns TRBD2, which was not confirmed against the DNA. The end of the DNA aligns better with TRBJ2-7, so the J call may be wrong. TRBV21-1 is a listed pseudogene. The CDR3 loop spans 13 amino acids. The CDR3 DNA is TGTGCCAGCATCCGGGACTGTTCCTACGAGCAGTACTTC. Protein product: CASIRDCSYEQYF.

The V and J genes are TRBV11-2 and TRBJ2-3; 8 bases map to TRBD2. Germline CDR1 and CDR2: SGHAT and FQNNGV. V shed 3 bases and J 3 bases; nucleotides not matched to a gene: 5. CDR3 size: 15 residues. The CDR3 loop is CASSFELAVTDTQYF. The CDR3 nucleotides read TGTGCCAGCAGCTTTGAACTAGCGGTGACAGATACGCAGTATTTT.

The chain combines TRBV7-8 with TRBJ2-3; 7 bases agree with TRBD2. Losses at the gene ends were 5 bases for V and 0 bases for J; bases not matched to a gene: 8. Germline assignment: CDR1 SGHVS and CDR2 FQNEAQ. This CDR3 contains 16 residues. CDR3 bases: TGTGCCAGCAGCCCGTCGGCGGGAGCTAGCACAGATACGCAGTATTTT. This translates into CASSPSAGASTDTQYF.

In the case of this clone: Other DNA sequences in this sample translate to the same CDR3. This rearrangement joins TRBV9 to TRBJ2-2; possibly TRBD2 for D (6 bases). Germline CDR1 SGDLS, CDR2 YYNGEE. This CDR3 is 14 amino acids long. The V and J ends lost 3 bases and 2 bases respectively, with 8 bases between them. The CDR3 bases are TGTGCCAGCAGCGCCGGGGGAAACACCGGGGAGCTGTTTTTT. This encodes CASSAGGNTGELFF. The variable domain in full, completed from reference TRBV9 and TRBJ2-2, reads DSGVTQTPKHLITATGQRVTLRCSPRSGDLSVYWYQQSLDQGLQFLIQYYNGEERAKGNILERFSAQQFPDLHSELNLSSLELGDSALYFCASSAGGNTGELFFGEGSRLTVL.

The gene calls are TRBV4-1 and TRBJ2-1; D is unresolved. The V end lost 0 bases, the J end lost 7 bases, and 10 bases lay between the germline ends. The CDR3 contains 14 residues. The V gene's germline CDR1 is MGHRA and CDR2 YSYEKL. The CDR3 nucleotides read TGCGCCAGCAGCCAAGAGCGCTTCCGGAATGAGCAGTTCTTC. Amino acids: CASSQERFRNEQFF.

The chain joins TRBV7-9 to TRBJ2-7; perhaps TRBD2 as D (5 bases). V was pared by 7 bases and J by 3 bases, with 22 bases between. In germline, CDR1 is SEHNR, CDR2 FQNEAQ (reference sequence). There are 16 residues in the CDR3. CDR3 sequence reads: CASTPRSTPGVYEQYF. The CDR3 nucleotides read TGTGCCAGCACCCCCCGTAGTACTCCCGGGGTCTACGAGCAGTACTTC.

The chain is built from TRBV6-1 and TRBJ2-3; weak D call: TRBD2 (5 bases). Per germline, CDR1 MNHNS and CDR2 SASEGT. The CDR3 is 12 amino acids. Trimming left V 2 bases short and J 10 bases short, with 10 bases between. CDR3 in amino acids: CASSERGSAQYF. In nucleotides, the CDR3 is TGTGCCAGCAGTGAAAGAGGGAGTGCGCAGTATTTT.

The chain recombines TRBV6-5 with TRBJ1-5; a weak D match, TRBD1 (6 bases). V was shortened by 4 bases and J by 6 bases, with 13 bases between the two germline ends. The CDR3 totals 14 residues. The germline CDR1 and CDR2 sequences are MNHEY and SVGAGI. The DNA for the CDR3 is TGTGCCAGCAGTTCGACGCGGGGGGCTCAGCCCCAGCATTTT. This gives the protein CASSSTRGAQPQHF.

The V gene is TRBV10-1, the J gene TRBJ2-1; 9 positions agree with TRBD2. The CDR3 totals 15 residues. Trimming cost V 10 bases and J 4 bases; bases outside gene matches: 11. CDR1 is WNHNN, CDR2 SYGVQD, per germline (reference sequence). Here the CDR3 reads CATKGASGVYNEQFF. CDR3 DNA sequence: TGCGCCACTAAGGGGGCTAGCGGGGTTTACAATGAGCAGTTCTTC.

This clone turned up a few times. CDR3 in DNA: TGTGCCAGCTCGTGGGGGGGTGAGCAGTTCTTC. It is translated as CASSWGGEQFF. The chain has TRBV6-5 and TRBJ2-1, with 7 bases fitting TRBD2. Germline V gene lookup returns CDR1 MNHEY and CDR2 SVGAGI. J was trimmed by 9 bases and V by 8 bases; bases with no gene match: 4. The CDR3 totals 11 residues.

The chain recombines TRBV6-5 with TRBJ1-5; D unresolved. V lost 6 bases and J lost 1, with 7 bases in between. The CDR3 has 13 amino acids. Looked up from germline, CDR1 is MNHEY and CDR2 is SVGAGI. DNA of the CDR3: TGTGCCAGCAGCCCACAAAGCAATCAGCCCCAGCATTTT. Protein product: CASSPQSNQPQHF.

The chain is built from TRBV4-3 and TRBJ2-7; 11 bases map to TRBD2. Per germline, CDR1 LGHNA and CDR2 YSLEER. J lost 5 bases, V lost 1 base, and 4 bases had no gene match. This CDR3 is 15 amino acids long. The CDR3 nucleotides are TGCGCCAGCAGCCAAGGGAGACTAGCGGGGAACGAGCAGTACTTC. Translation gives CASSQGRLAGNEQYF.